The clone carrying this T cell receptor (beta chain) was detected many times. Germline values: CDR1 SGDLS, CDR2 YYNGEE. This CDR3 has 13 residues. Trimming removed 0 bases from V and 4 bases from J, with 5 bases in between. Authors' processing steps: By means of reference gene primer amplification, nucleated cell counts were estimated. Profiling relied on immunoSEQ multiplex PCR, and the TCRdb table lists in-frame clones only, not all of them. The V and J calls and clone size are taken from that table; D and trimming were inferred from the DNA. The table records under 250,000 clones, about 83% of them present only once. The data were taken from a study of blood T cell repertoires in COVID-19. Across the study: The United States, Italy and Spain provided the acute and convalescent COVID-19 samples.

Input material: peripheral blood. The chain joins TRBV9 to TRBJ1-3, with unresolved D. This receptor was taken from a woman aged 45-65 years with active or convalescent COVID-19. CDR3 sequence reads: CASSVAVGNTIYF. CDR3 bases: TGTGCCAGCAGCGTAGCGGTCGGAAACACCATATATTTT.